The 10 T cell receptor beta chains below were found in one sample sequenced in a study of T-cell reconstitution after alpha-beta-depleted transplantation in children. Construction of the TCRbeta library involved unique molecular identifiers. TCRdb reanalysed the PCR reads using MiXCR and keeps one entry per CDR3 protein. The sample shows 350,000 to 400,000 distinct CDR3 sequences, less than 15% of them seen only once. The material sequenced was PBMCs, taken from the stem cell graft. These receptors all stem from a human donor who donated a stem cell graft to a child with Fanconi anemia.

This clonotype was seen a few times. The rearrangement links TRBV5-1 to TRBJ1-6, with D possibly being TRBD1 (5 bases). The CDR3 consists of 13 residues. Looked up from germline, CDR1 is SGHRS and CDR2 is YFSETQ. With 2 bases removed from V and 8 bases from J, the gap between germline ends came to 8 bases. In DNA form, the CDR3 reads TGCGCCAGCAGCTTTGGACACGATTCACCCCTCCACTTT. It yields the protein CASSFGHDSPLHF.

The CDR3 region has the DNA TGCGCCAGCAGTCAGGGTAGGATCTGGGGATCGCAGGGGGGCCAAGAGACCCAGTACTTC. Amino acids: CASSQGRIWGSQGGQETQYF. The gene calls are TRBV5-1 and TRBJ2-5; D is perhaps TRBD1 (7 bases). CDR1 and CDR2 from the germline V gene are SGHRS and YFSETQ. CDR3 length: 20 amino acids. V was pared by 5 bases and J by 1 base, with 30 bases between.

This clonotype has more than one count but fewer than ten. V usage is TRBV6-1 and J usage is TRBJ2-7; D might be TRBD1 (5 bases). Trimming shortened V by 9 bases and J by 1 base, and 13 bases separated the two germline ends. Germline lookup yields CDR1 MNHNS and CDR2 SASEGT. This CDR3 contains 13 residues. The DNA of the CDR3 is TGTGCCAGACAGGACACGCCGTCCTACGAGCAGTACGTC. It codes for CARQDTPSYEQYV.

Regarding this clonotype: It may be a read error: a sequence one base away is much more abundant. The CDR3: CASSTEQGGNQPQHF. The CDR3, as DNA: TGTGCCAGCAGCACGGAACAGGGCGGAAATCAGCCCCAGCATTTT. The chain uses TRBV5-6 and TRBJ1-5; TRBD1 is a possible D gene (6 bases). Per germline, CDR1 SGHDT and CDR2 YYEEEE. Between the trimmed V and J ends, which lost 4 bases and 4 bases, there was a span of 15 bases. The CDR3 extends over 15 amino acids.

This clonotype was recorded at least ten times. The DNA for the CDR3 is TGTGCCAGCAGCTTGGACTTACGCTCTGGGGCCAACGTCCTGACTTTC. Amino acid sequence: CASSLDLRSGANVLTF. The V gene is TRBV5-5, the J gene TRBJ2-6; the D is unclear. This CDR3 is 16 amino acids long. V shed 0 bases and J shed 0 bases, with 7 bases lying between them. The germline V gene encodes CDR1 SGHKS and CDR2 YYEKEE (reference sequence).

The table lists this clonotype with a few counts. This rearrangement joins TRBV4-3 to TRBJ2-3, with 11 bases aligning to TRBD2. Germline CDR1 is LGHNA and CDR2 is YSLEER. V lost 1 base, J lost 2 bases, and 8 bases stayed unmatched. CDR3 length equals 18 residues. The DNA for the CDR3 is TGCGCCAGCAGCCAAGCCCTGACTAGCGGGGCTTTCACAGATACGCAGTATTTT. It is translated as CASSQALTSGAFTDTQYF.

This clonotype was seen at least ten times. The rearrangement joins TRBV12-3 or TRBV12-4 to TRBJ2-1, with TRBD1 as a possible D gene (6 bases). CDR3 length: 12 amino acids. V was clipped by 5 bases and J by 7 bases, with 9 bases between them. The CDR3 DNA reads TGTGCCAGCAGTCCAACAGGGAATGAGCAGTTCTTC. The encoded protein is CASSPTGNEQFF.

V usage is TRBV16 and J usage is TRBJ2-1; 8 bases agree with TRBD1. V shed 3 bases and J 9 bases; nucleotides not matched to a gene: 7. This CDR3 has 14 residues. The germline CDR1 and CDR2 sequences are KGHSY and FQNENV. The CDR3 nucleotides are TGTGCCAGCAGCCATCTTCCAGGGGGCTTTGAGCAGTTCTTC. Its protein is CASSHLPGGFEQFF.

This clonotype was observed at least ten times. CDR3 DNA sequence: TGTGCCAGCAGACGGCGGGGGGCCCACAATGAGCAGTTCTTC. Its translation is CASRRRGAHNEQFF. This rearrangement joins TRBV11-1 to TRBJ2-1, with 8 bases fitting TRBD2. This CDR3 comprises 14 residues. Trimming cost V 6 bases and J 5 bases; bases outside gene matches: 6. Germline V gene sequence: CDR1 SGHAT, CDR2 FQDESV (reference sequence).

The gene calls are TRBV11-2 and TRBJ2-1, with 7 bases lining up with TRBD2. The CDR3 is 16 residues long. Germline V gives CDR1 SGHAT, CDR2 FQNNGV. The J segment lost 8 bases and the V segment lost 4 bases, leaving 14 bases of the junction unmatched. The CDR3: CASSSGRRTSIHEQFF. The CDR3 DNA sequence: TGTGCCAGCAGCTCAGGTCGGAGGACTAGTATCCATGAGCAGTTCTTC.